This T cell receptor beta chain was captured in a study of blood T cell repertoires in COVID-19. Study in general: Sites in the United States, Italy and Spain provided acute and convalescent COVID-19 samples. PBMCs, B-cell-depleted T cells, or T cells were the source of the cDNA or gDNA that made up the material.

Germline assignment: CDR1 SGDLS and CDR2 YYNGEE. V was shortened by 0 bases and J by 7 bases, with 13 bases between the two germline ends. This CDR3 contains 14 residues. In the original analysis: For nucleated cells, counts were estimated from reference gene primer amplification. Some clones are missing from TCRdb's copy, which holds only in-frame ones; the method was immunoSEQ multiplex PCR. Clone size and V and J calls were adopted from that table, with D and trimming inferred from the DNA. The sample carries 100,000 to 150,000 clones, 78% recorded once. The source of this sequence is a man between 65 and 79 years old with acute or convalescent COVID-19. Input material: peripheral blood. The chain links TRBV9 to TRBJ1-2; D not resolved. The CDR3 loop reads CASSVGGGSLGYTF. The DNA for the CDR3 is TGTGCCAGCAGCGTAGGAGGAGGGTCTCTTGGCTACACCTTC. The whole variable domain, remainder taken from reference TRBV9 and TRBJ1-2, is DSGVTQTPKHLITATGQRVTLRCSPRSGDLSVYWYQQSLDQGLQFLIQYYNGEERAKGNILERFSAQQFPDLHSELNLSSLELGDSALYFCASSVGGGSLGYTFGSGTRLTVV.